Reported below is one TCR beta chain. Its antigen is currently unknown. The CDR3 spans 14 residues. V gave up 6 bases and J gave up 5 bases, with 11 bases separating them. The V gene's germline CDR1 is SNHLY and CDR2 FYNNEI. The sample is drawn from a study of Ad26.COV2.S vaccination and SARS-CoV-2 variants. Broader study findings: Greater spike-specific TCR breadth was seen in vaccine recipients than in placebo recipients. Recipients of vaccine and of placebo showed similar breadth of their non-spike TCR repertoires.

The data were produced by immunoSEQ multiplex PCR, yet TCRdb's version contains in-frame clones alone and is incomplete. The sample has 300,000 to 450,000 clones, about 90% seen once; the top ten hold 3.9%. The chain joins TRBV2 to TRBJ1-6; D remains ambiguous. The sequence derives from a human donor who had recovered from COVID-19. This specimen consisted of peripheral blood, obtained after recovery from COVID-19. CDR3 coding DNA: TGTGCCAGCAGGGGTTTAACGGATAATTCACCCCTCCACTTT. This translates into CASRGLTDNSPLHF.